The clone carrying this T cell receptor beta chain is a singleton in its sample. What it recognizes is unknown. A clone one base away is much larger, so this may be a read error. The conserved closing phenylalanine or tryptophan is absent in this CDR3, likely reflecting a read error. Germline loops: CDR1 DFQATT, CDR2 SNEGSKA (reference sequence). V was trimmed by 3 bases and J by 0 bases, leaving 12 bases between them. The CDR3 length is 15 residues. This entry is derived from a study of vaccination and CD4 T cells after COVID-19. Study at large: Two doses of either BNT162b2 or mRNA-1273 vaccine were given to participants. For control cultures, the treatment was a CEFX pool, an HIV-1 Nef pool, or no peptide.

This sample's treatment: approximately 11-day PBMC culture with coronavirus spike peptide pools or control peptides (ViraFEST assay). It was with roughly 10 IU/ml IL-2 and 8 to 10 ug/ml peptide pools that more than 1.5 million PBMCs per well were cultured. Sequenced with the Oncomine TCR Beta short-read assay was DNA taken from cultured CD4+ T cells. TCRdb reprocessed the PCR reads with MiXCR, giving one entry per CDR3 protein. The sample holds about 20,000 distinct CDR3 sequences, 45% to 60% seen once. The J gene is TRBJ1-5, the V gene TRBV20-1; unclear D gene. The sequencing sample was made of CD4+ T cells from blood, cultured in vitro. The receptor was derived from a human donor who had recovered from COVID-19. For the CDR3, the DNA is TGCAGTGCTAGTGGAGGCAGCAATAGCAATCAGCCCCAGCATTTA. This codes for CSASGGSNSNQPQHL.